A single sample is the source of the 28 T cell receptor beta chains below, sequenced in a study of T cells in Graves' hyperthyroidism and ophthalmopathy. Amplification of TCR beta CDR3 regions used RNA as the template. First-round RT-PCR with HTBI primers amplified the TCR CDR3 region. TCRdb re-analysed the multiplex PCR reads in MiXCR, keeping a single row per CDR3 protein. The repertoire consists of fewer than 250,000 distinct CDR3 sequences, with around 26% occurring once and the leading ten covering about a third. The source material was blood. All receptors come from a woman in her 40s with Graves' ophthalmopathy.

V is TRBV12-3 or TRBV12-4 and J is TRBJ2-7; 9 positions match TRBD1. After removal of 3 bases from V and 6 bases from J, the junction contained 6 bases not matched to a gene. There are 14 residues in the CDR3. The chain's CDR3 is CASSFRSTGGEQYF. DNA for the CDR3: TGTGCCAGCAGTTTTCGCTCGACAGGGGGCGAGCAGTACTTC.

This clonotype was seen ten or more times. The rearrangement joins TRBV7-9 to TRBJ2-1; the D gene is possibly TRBD2 (5 bases). The CDR3 loop spans 13 amino acids. Trimming removed 5 bases at V and 4 bases at J, with 9 bases between. CDR1 and CDR2 (germline): SEHNR, FQNEAQ (reference sequence). The CDR3 loop reads CASSPGEYNEQFF. The DNA for the CDR3 is TGTGCCAGCAGCCCCGGGGAGTACAATGAGCAGTTCTTC.

This clonotype was recorded at least ten times. The V gene is TRBV20-1, the J gene TRBJ2-5, with TRBD2 identical over 7 bases. Germline CDR1 reads DFQATT; CDR2 reads SNEGSKA (reference sequence). The CDR3 loop spans 15 amino acids. V was pared by 0 bases and J by 7 bases, with 11 bases of the junction left unmatched. CDR3: CSARDVSSGWGTQYF. Written as DNA, the CDR3 is TGCAGTGCTAGAGATGTATCTAGCGGTTGGGGGACCCAGTACTTC.

This clonotype was counted between two and nine times. The chain links TRBV30 to TRBJ1-6, with D unresolved. V lost 2 bases and J lost 8, with 13 bases in between. Germline CDR1 and CDR2: GTSNPN and SVGIG (reference sequence). The CDR3 has 14 amino acids. This CDR3 reads CAWSTRGADSPLHF. The CDR3 nucleotides are TGTGCCTGGAGTACTCGGGGTGCGGATTCACCCCTCCACTTT. The full variable domain, its missing parts supplied by reference TRBV30 and TRBJ1-6, is SQTIHQWPATLVQPVGSPLSLECTVEGTSNPNLYWYRQAAGRGLQLLFYSVGIGQISSEVPQNLSASRPQDRQFILSSKKLLLSDSGFYLCAWSTRGADSPLHFGNGTRLTVT.

This clonotype was seen at least ten times. The chain employs TRBV29-1 and TRBJ1-4; maybe TRBD1 (6 bases). This CDR3 has 14 amino acids. Per the germline V gene, CDR1 is SQVTM and CDR2 is ANQGSEA. V lost 5 bases to trimming and J lost 8 bases, with 18 bases between them. CDR3: CSVMAGGRREKLFF. The DNA for the CDR3 is TGCAGCGTTATGGCCGGGGGGCGCCGGGAAAAACTGTTTTTT.

This clonotype was seen many times. The V and J genes are TRBV6-1 and TRBJ1-5; D possibly corresponds to TRBD1 (6 bases). The germline CDR1 and CDR2 sequences are MNHNS and SASEGT. This CDR3 region has 16 residues. The germline V and J ends were trimmed by 2 bases and 4 bases, with 15 bases remaining between them. The CDR3 DNA reads TGTGCCAGCAGTGAATCAACAGGGTTAGGGAATCAGCCCCAGCATTTT. This translates into CASSESTGLGNQPQHF.

The chain has TRBV6-2 or TRBV6-3 and TRBJ1-1; no definite D call. The CDR3 length is 16 residues. Trimming cost V 2 bases and J 6 bases, with 19 bases left between them. CDR1 and CDR2 from the germline V gene are MNHEY and SVGEGT. In DNA form, the CDR3 reads TGTGCCAGCAGTTACAGCCCTCCTGGGGTAAACTCTGAAGCTTTCTTT. Translated: CASSYSPPGVNSEAFF.

The V call is TRBV9, the J call TRBJ2-2; a weak D match, TRBD2 (5 bases). The CDR3 is 12 residues long. V lost 7 bases and J 5 bases, leaving 9 bases between the germline ends. The V gene's germline CDR1 is SGDLS and CDR2 YYNGEE. This CDR3 reads CASQRGTGELFF. The CDR3 bases are TGTGCCAGCCAGCGAGGGACCGGGGAGCTGTTTTTT.

V and J are TRBV7-2 and TRBJ2-7, with D unresolved. Germline-derived CDR1 and CDR2 are SGHTA and FQGNSA. Trimming left V 6 bases short and J 4 bases short, with 13 bases between. CDR3 length: 13 residues. CDR3 loop: CASSGDRIYEQYF. The DNA of the CDR3 is TGTGCCAGCAGTGGAGACCGAATTTACGAGCAGTACTTC.

The chain joins TRBV19 to TRBJ1-2; 7 nucleotides align to TRBD1. The CDR3 consists of 17 residues. V shed 5 bases and J 0 bases; nucleotides not matched to a gene: 12. Germline V gene lookup returns CDR1 LNHDA and CDR2 SQIVND (reference sequence). The CDR3 protein is CASSPGGETGPNYGYTF. The CDR3 nucleotides read TGTGCCAGTAGTCCAGGGGGAGAGACTGGACCTAACTATGGCTACACCTTC.

This clonotype was recorded at least ten times. This sequence joins TRBV20-1 and TRBJ2-7; the D gene is possibly TRBD2 (6 bases). This CDR3 contains 13 residues. Germline assignment: CDR1 DFQATT and CDR2 SNEGSKA (reference sequence). Trimming pared 4 bases from V and 5 bases from J, leaving 15 bases between. This chain's CDR3 is CSAKDGGSNEQYF. The CDR3 DNA follows: TGCAGTGCTAAAGATGGGGGGAGTAACGAGCAGTACTTC.

Concerning this clonotype: This may be a read error: a much more frequent sequence differs by one nucleotide. V usage is TRBV20-1 and J usage is TRBJ2-5; D remains ambiguous. Judging by the DNA end, TRBJ2-1 fits better; the J call may be wrong. The CDR3 is made up of 12 amino acids. Germline-derived CDR1 and CDR2 are DFQATT and SNEGSKA (reference sequence). The DNA for the CDR3 is TGCAGTGCGGAGCCCCGTCTGGAGACCCAGTTCTTC. It yields the protein CSAEPRLETQFF.

This clonotype showed up many times. The rearrangement links TRBV10-2 to TRBJ2-7; D is perhaps TRBD2 (5 bases). V lost 0 bases and J 7 bases, leaving 7 bases between the germline ends. Per germline, CDR1 WSHSY and CDR2 SAAADI. The CDR3 is 12 amino acids. CDR3 loop: CASSESGREQYF. In DNA form, the CDR3 reads TGCGCCAGCAGTGAGTCAGGGAGAGAGCAGTACTTC.

There are many counts of this clonotype. The rearrangement joins TRBV15 to TRBJ2-5; the match to TRBD2 covers 7 bases. The CDR3 sequence is 15 residues long. Trimming took 0 bases from V and 2 from J; bases not matched to a gene: 3. CDR1 and CDR2 (germline): LNHNV, YYDKDF (reference sequence). The CDR3 is CATSREGRGQETQYF. The CDR3, as DNA: TGTGCCACCAGCAGAGAAGGGCGGGGGCAAGAGACCCAGTACTTC.

J is TRBJ2-7 and V is TRBV28; 8 positions agree with TRBD1. CDR1 is MDHEN and CDR2 is SYDVKM in the germline V gene. The CDR3 is 15 amino acids. With 5 bases clipped from V and 2 bases from J, the junction kept 8 bases outside the gene matches. The chain's CDR3 is CASSTDRGDPYEQYF. DNA of the CDR3: TGTGCCAGCAGTACTGACAGGGGCGACCCCTACGAGCAGTACTTC.

This clonotype was seen repeatedly, ten times or more. The chain links TRBV19 to TRBJ1-2; 9 bases are shared with TRBD1. Germline CDR1 reads LNHDA; CDR2 reads SQIVND (reference sequence). This CDR3 comprises 13 residues. V lost 5 bases to trimming and J lost 7 bases; unmatched junction nucleotides: 5. The CDR3 DNA follows: TGTGCCAGTAGTCGGACAGGGGTGTTTGGCTACACCTTC. This translates into CASSRTGVFGYTF. Full variable domain (missing parts from reference TRBV19 and TRBJ1-2): DGGITQSPKYLFRKEGQNVTLSCEQNLNHDAMYWYRQDPGQGLRLIYYSQIVNDFQKGDIAEGYSVSREKKESFPLTVTSAQKNPTAFYLCASSRTGVFGYTFGSGTRLTVV.

This clonotype was detected many times. The rearrangement links TRBV27 to TRBJ2-7, with D unclear. Germline V CDR1 and CDR2: MNHEY, SMNVEV (reference sequence). This CDR3 has 16 amino acids. The germline V and J ends were trimmed by 4 bases and 2 bases, with 18 bases remaining between them. The CDR3 nucleotides read TGTGCCAGCAGTTATAGTGGGGTTGCTAGGCCCTACGAGCAGTACTTC. Protein sequence: CASSYSGVARPYEQYF.

There are many counts of this clonotype. V is TRBV24-1 and J is TRBJ2-5; weak D call: TRBD1 (5 bases). The V end lost 1 base, the J end lost 2 bases, and 7 bases lay between the germline ends. Germline lookup yields CDR1 KGHDR and CDR2 SFDVKD. The CDR3 loop spans 14 amino acids. The CDR3: CATSDFDRQETQYF. The CDR3 DNA is TGTGCCACCAGTGATTTCGACAGACAAGAGACCCAGTACTTC.

This clonotype was counted ten times or more. The chain joins TRBV6-5 to TRBJ1-2; tentative D call: TRBD1 (5 bases). V lost 2 bases and J 4 bases, leaving 20 bases between the germline ends. The length of the CDR3 is 17 residues. The V gene's germline CDR1 is MNHEY and CDR2 SVGAGI. The CDR3, as DNA: TGTGCCAGCAGTTACCATACCTTCGGGGGGAGTGGCTATGGCTACACCTTC. Its translation: CASSYHTFGGSGYGYTF.

This clonotype was seen repeatedly, ten times or more. V usage is TRBV6-2 or TRBV6-3 and J usage is TRBJ2-2, with TRBD2 matching over 14 bases. With V trimmed by 7 bases and J by 3 bases, 10 bases remained unmatched. CDR3 length: 18 residues. Germline loops: CDR1 MNHEY, CDR2 SVGEGT. Here the CDR3 reads CASTPGTSGSWYTGELFF. CDR3 bases: TGTGCCAGCACTCCTGGGACTAGCGGGAGCTGGTACACCGGGGAGCTGTTTTTT.

The chain carries TRBV2 and TRBJ1-2; D might be TRBD1 (6 bases). CDR1 is SNHLY, CDR2 FYNNEI, per germline. The CDR3 sequence is 14 residues long. The V and J ends lost 6 bases and 6 bases respectively, with 17 bases between them. The DNA for the CDR3 is TGTGCCAGCAGCGGAACGGGGGGCGCGGATGGCTACACCTTC. Its protein product is CASSGTGGADGYTF.

Ten or more counts support this clonotype. The chain has TRBV29-1 and TRBJ1-1; D uncertain. Germline loops: CDR1 SQVTM, CDR2 ANQGSEA. The CDR3 spans 11 residues. The V end was cut by 4 bases, the J end by 1 base, with 4 bases between. The CDR3 DNA is TGCAGCGTTGTCGGGAACACTGAAGCTTTCTTT. It specifies CSVVGNTEAFF.

There are many counts of this clonotype. The chain couples TRBV19 to TRBJ1-1; D gene unclear. The CDR3 is 11 residues long. V was clipped by 7 bases and J by 11 bases, with 14 bases between them. In germline, CDR1 is LNHDA, CDR2 SQIVND (reference sequence). The CDR3 DNA reads as TGTGCCAGTAAGGCAAGGGCCATGGCTTTCTTT. This encodes CASKARAMAFF.

This clonotype was recorded at least ten times. The chain has TRBV18 and TRBJ1-2, with no clear D. The length of the CDR3 is 14 residues. CDR1 and CDR2 from the germline V gene are KGHSH and LQKENI. V was trimmed by 6 bases and J by 3 bases, leaving 14 bases between them. DNA for the CDR3: TGTGCCAGCTCCCGCGACCGGGGAGACTATGGCTACACCTTC. Its protein product is CASSRDRGDYGYTF. The full variable domain, with the rest looked up from reference TRBV18 and TRBJ1-2, is NAGVMQNPRHLVRRRGQEARLRCSPMKGHSHVYWYRQLPEEGLKFMVYLQKENIIDESGMPKERFSAEFPKEGPSILRIQQVVRGDSAAYFCASSRDRGDYGYTFGSGTRLTVV.

The table lists this clonotype with many counts. The chain combines TRBV12-3 or TRBV12-4 with TRBJ1-3, with D possibly matching TRBD1 (5 bases). V was pared by 1 base and J by 3 bases, with 10 bases between. The length of the CDR3 is 15 residues. CDR3 protein: CASSLGGTGGNTIYF. In DNA form, the CDR3 reads TGTGCCAGCAGTTTAGGAGGGACTGGTGGAAACACCATATATTTT.

The V gene is TRBV6-1, the J gene TRBJ2-7; D might be TRBD1 (6 bases). The CDR3 contains 16 residues. V was pared by 5 bases and J by 2 bases, with 19 bases between. Germline V gene lookup returns CDR1 MNHNS and CDR2 SASEGT. The DNA of the CDR3 is TGTGCCAGCAGTCCCCTTTTTAGGGGACACCCCTACGAGCAGTACTTC. Residues: CASSPLFRGHPYEQYF.

This clonotype was seen many times. The gene calls are TRBV2 and TRBJ2-2; TRBD2 matches 9 bases. CDR3 size: 17 residues. J was trimmed by 1 base and V by 1 base; bases with no gene match: 4. Germline V gene lookup returns CDR1 SNHLY and CDR2 FYNNEI. CDR3 nucleotide sequence: TGTGCCAGCAGTGAAGGACTAGCGGAGGTGAACACCGGGGAGCTGTTTTTT. Protein product: CASSEGLAEVNTGELFF.

This clonotype was counted at least ten times. This sequence joins TRBV5-1 and TRBJ2-7; D is unclear. Per germline, CDR1 SGHRS and CDR2 YFSETQ. The V gene lost 2 bases and the J gene lost 3 bases, with 12 bases spanning the gap. The CDR3 length is 14 residues. CDR3 in amino acids: CASSLVDPDYEQYF. The CDR3 DNA reads TGCGCCAGCAGCTTAGTCGACCCTGACTACGAGCAGTACTTC.